A single TCR beta chain is shown here with its context. Its matching antigen is unknown. Germline-derived CDR1 and CDR2 are SGHAT and FQNNGV. This CDR3 region has 14 residues. The V end lost 4 bases, the J end lost 5 bases, and 15 bases lay between the germline ends. This entry belongs to a study of cytomegalovirus exposure and HLA in healthy donors. Study conclusions and caveats: It was in a later analysis that TCR association rates were seen to vary by HLA locus, highest for DRB1 and lowest for HLA-C. As was reported, the classifier diagnosed cytomegalovirus status with high specificity and sensitivity. Fewer N-insertions than the approximately 680-donor mean were reportedly shown by an Asian-associated ancestry cluster in a later analysis.

It was with 60 Vbeta and 13 Jbeta primers that the PCR ran. Source study methods: Later work found 80 million or so unique TCR beta chains, with 10 million to 14 million shared. Clones were read by immunoSEQ multiplex PCR, and TCRdb kept only the in-frame ones, dropping some. That table gives V, J and clone size, and the DNA gave D and trimming. There are some 130,000 clones in the sample; around four fifths occur only once, and roughly 7.5% lies in the top ten. Material: PBMCs. This clonotype was obtained from a male donor in good health and CMV-seronegative. This rearrangement joins TRBV11-2 to TRBJ2-7; D is uncertain. As DNA, the CDR3 is TGTGCCAGCAGCTGGGCCGTCCCAATCAACGAGCAGTACTTC. Protein sequence: CASSWAVPINEQYF.